The 23 T cell receptor beta chains in this list originate from one sample, sequenced in a study of T cell responses to AZD1222 COVID-19 vaccine. The table came from immunoSEQ multiplex PCR; TCRdb's copy has only in-frame clones and leaves some out. In the table there are roughly 97,000 clones, 80% to 90% of which are singletons. The sequences come from peripheral blood, collected on day 0 of AZD1222 vaccination. The receptor set was obtained from an adult in good health.

CDR3 DNA: TGTGCCAGCAGACGCGGGACAGTGAATTCACCCCTCCACTTT. It yields the protein CASRRGTVNSPLHF. This chain links TRBV5-5 with TRBJ1-6, with 7 bases fitting TRBD1. The length of the CDR3 is 14 residues. Germline CDR1 is SGHKS and CDR2 is YYEKEE (reference sequence). V was clipped by 5 bases and J by 7 bases; unmatched bases: 6.

This clone turned up a few times. The chain couples TRBV2 to TRBJ1-5; 10 nucleotides match TRBD1. Germline V gene sequence: CDR1 SNHLY, CDR2 FYNNEI. The ends lost 5 bases at V and 7 bases at J; junction bases unmatched: 8. The CDR3 is 15 amino acids. DNA of the CDR3: TGTGCCAGCAGTTACCGGGACAGGGGTAAGCAGCCCCAGCATTTT. It is translated as CASSYRDRGKQPQHF.

The gene calls are TRBV20-1 and TRBJ1-2, with 9 bases aligning to TRBD1. Looked up from germline, CDR1 is DFQATT and CDR2 is SNEGSKA (reference sequence). The trim removed 3 bases at V and 4 bases at J, leaving 15 bases unmatched. This CDR3 is 17 amino acids long. The CDR3 sequence: CSASLSPPGQGIYGYTF. CDR3 nucleotide sequence: TGCAGTGCTAGTCTGTCCCCACCGGGACAGGGAATCTATGGCTACACCTTC.

The chain is built from TRBV28 and TRBJ1-1; D is unclear. Germline V gene data show CDR1 as MDHEN and CDR2 as SYDVKM. Trimming cost V 5 bases and J 10 bases, with 23 bases left between them. The CDR3 is 15 amino acids. The CDR3 loop reads CASSQLPSGVGVAFF. The CDR3 DNA sequence: TGTGCCAGCAGTCAACTACCGTCGGGCGTTGGCGTAGCTTTCTTT.

The J gene is TRBJ2-3, the V gene TRBV7-8; no reliable D call. Trimming pared 5 bases from V and 7 bases from J, leaving 13 bases between. CDR3 length: 13 residues. The germline V gene encodes CDR1 SGHVS and CDR2 FQNEAQ. DNA for the CDR3: TGTGCCAGCAGCCCAGCAACTTTTAATACGCAGTATTTT. Protein sequence: CASSPATFNTQYF.

The chain couples TRBV6-2 or TRBV6-3 to TRBJ2-7; TRBD2 might be the D (5 bases). Between the trimmed V and J ends, which lost 2 bases and 3 bases, there was a span of 11 bases. Germline V gives CDR1 MNHEY, CDR2 SVGEGT. This CDR3 region has 14 residues. CDR3 sequence reads: CASSYGGDYYEQYF. In DNA form, the CDR3 reads TGTGCCAGCAGTTACGGAGGCGACTACTACGAGCAGTACTTC.

Here the CDR3 reads CASSLRRNRNEKLFF. The CDR3 nucleotides read TGTGCCAGCAGTTTAAGACGCAACAGGAATGAAAAACTGTTTTTT. The rearrangement uses TRBV27 and TRBJ1-4; weak D call: TRBD1 (5 bases). The CDR3 extends over 15 amino acids. Germline V gene data show CDR1 as MNHEY and CDR2 as SMNVEV (reference sequence). The V and J ends lost 2 bases and 5 bases respectively, with 12 bases between them.

The chain recombines TRBV3-1 (or the pseudogene TRBV3-2) with TRBJ1-1; 7 bases align to TRBD1. V trimming: 3 bases; J trimming: 0 bases; junction bases outside the gene matches: 7. The germline gives CDR1 LGHDT, CDR2 YNNKEL (reference sequence). The CDR3 consists of 16 residues. The CDR3 DNA is TGTGCCAGCAGCCACCTCCCGGGACAGCTGAACACTGAAGCTTTCTTT. Residues: CASSHLPGQLNTEAFF.

The rearrangement joins TRBV27 to TRBJ1-5, with TRBD1 matching over 8 bases. The CDR3 totals 15 residues. Germline CDR1 is MNHEY and CDR2 is SMNVEV (reference sequence). V lost 2 bases, J lost 4 bases, and 4 bases stayed unmatched. The CDR3 is CASSLTGGLNQPQHF. As DNA, the CDR3 is TGTGCCAGCAGTTTAACAGGGGGGCTTAATCAGCCCCAGCATTTT.

Only one count was recorded for this clone. CDR3 protein: CATSGGRRPDGYTF. Written as DNA, the CDR3 is TGTGCCACCAGTGGAGGACGCAGACCCGATGGCTACACCTTC. This chain links TRBV24-1 with TRBJ1-2; D is unclear. The CDR3 runs to 14 residues. V lost 5 bases and J lost 6, with 15 bases in between. In germline, CDR1 is KGHDR, CDR2 SFDVKD.

The rearrangement joins TRBV19 to TRBJ1-2; D might be TRBD1 (5 bases). Trimming shortened V by 4 bases and J by 7 bases, and 16 bases separated the two germline ends. In germline, CDR1 is LNHDA, CDR2 SQIVND (reference sequence). This CDR3 is 14 amino acids long. CDR3 loop: CASSRSTVLRGYTF. The CDR3 DNA reads TGTGCCAGTAGTAGGTCGACAGTCCTCCGTGGCTACACCTTC.

The chain is built from TRBV30 and TRBJ1-1, with a possible D match to TRBD1 (5 bases). CDR3 size: 12 residues. V was shortened by 1 base and J by 4 bases, with 7 bases between the two germline ends. Germline V gene sequence: CDR1 GTSNPN, CDR2 SVGIG (reference sequence). The CDR3 reads CAWSDRGTEAFF. Written as DNA, the CDR3 is TGTGCCTGGAGTGATAGGGGCACTGAAGCTTTCTTT. The complete variable domain, with remaining parts taken from reference TRBV30 and TRBJ1-1, reads SQTIHQWPATLVQPVGSPLSLECTVEGTSNPNLYWYRQAAGRGLQLLFYSVGIGQISSEVPQNLSASRPQDRQFILSSKKLLLSDSGFYLCAWSDRGTEAFFGQGTRLTVV.

This clone was seen once. V and J are TRBV5-1 and TRBJ1-5; D gene ambiguous. There are 17 residues in the CDR3. V shed 4 bases and J shed 0 bases, with 17 bases lying between them. Germline assignment: CDR1 SGHRS and CDR2 YFSETQ. The CDR3 DNA reads TGCGCCAGCAGCAAGGACCCCCTGGGCAATAGCAATCAGCCCCAGCATTTT. It specifies CASSKDPLGNSNQPQHF.

The chain couples TRBV6-1 to TRBJ2-4; 12 bases fit TRBD1. There are 16 residues in the CDR3. Germline V gene data show CDR1 as MNHNS and CDR2 as SASEGT. V gave up 6 bases and J gave up 6 bases; unmatched junction bases: 9. CDR3 loop: CASRESGQGARNIQYF. The CDR3 nucleotides are TGTGCCAGCAGGGAATCGGGACAGGGGGCGAGAAACATTCAGTACTTC.

The rearrangement joins TRBV4-2 to TRBJ1-2; D call uncertain. The V gene lost 0 bases and the J gene lost 0 bases, with 8 bases spanning the gap. Per the germline V gene, CDR1 is LGHNA and CDR2 is YNFKEQ. The CDR3 spans 15 residues. The CDR3, as DNA: TGTGCCAGCAGCCAAGATAAGGGAACTAACTATGGCTACACCTTC. Protein: CASSQDKGTNYGYTF.

This chain connects TRBV24-1 to TRBJ1-2; 10 bases align to TRBD1. This CDR3 has 14 amino acids. From germline, CDR1 is KGHDR and CDR2 SFDVKD. V trimming: 4 bases; J trimming: 9 bases; junction bases outside the gene matches: 7. CDR3 sequence reads: CATSDPGQGDSYTF. DNA for the CDR3: TGTGCCACCAGTGACCCTGGACAGGGGGACAGCTACACCTTC.

This clone has just one count. This sequence joins TRBV7-9 and TRBJ1-1, with TRBD1 as a possible D gene (5 bases). Germline CDR1 reads SEHNR; CDR2 reads FQNEAQ (reference sequence). Deletions cut 4 bases from V and 1 base from J, with 10 bases between. The CDR3 consists of 14 residues. In nucleotides, the CDR3 is TGTGCCAGCAGCTGGGGCCGGGAGAACACTGAAGCTTTCTTT. Encoded protein: CASSWGRENTEAFF.

This clone was seen just once. CDR3 residues: CASSRGTSGRYNEQFF. Here the CDR3 DNA reads TGTGCCAGTAGTAGGGGGACTAGCGGGCGCTACAATGAGCAGTTCTTC. J is TRBJ2-1 and V is TRBV19; 12 bases map to TRBD2. CDR1 and CDR2 from the germline V gene are LNHDA and SQIVND (reference sequence). J was trimmed by 3 bases and V by 4 bases; bases with no gene match: 4. This CDR3 has 16 residues.

The chain links TRBV7-2 to TRBJ1-3; D unclear. V lost 3 bases and J 2 bases, leaving 5 bases between the germline ends. Germline lookup yields CDR1 SGHTA and CDR2 FQGNSA. The CDR3 sequence is 13 residues long. The DNA of the CDR3 is TGTGCCAGCAGCTTGGTACCTGGAAACACCATATATTTT. This encodes CASSLVPGNTIYF.

The genes are TRBV6-5 and TRBJ2-7; 12 bases match TRBD1. Germline trimming cut 0 bases from V and 4 bases from J; bases unmatched to any gene: 1. Per the germline V gene, CDR1 is MNHEY and CDR2 is SVGAGI. The CDR3 is 15 residues long. The CDR3 region is CASSYSGQGAYEQYF. The CDR3 DNA reads as TGTGCCAGCAGTTACTCGGGACAGGGGGCGTACGAGCAGTACTTC.

The genes are TRBV7-6 and TRBJ2-3, with 7 bases aligning to TRBD1. CDR1 and CDR2 from the germline V gene are SGHVS and FNYEAQ. The J segment lost 6 bases and the V segment lost 5 bases, leaving 14 bases of the junction unmatched. The CDR3 is 16 amino acids. The CDR3 bases are TGTGCCAGCAGCGCGAACGGACAGGTTATTACGGATACGCAGTATTTT. This translates into CASSANGQVITDTQYF.

V is TRBV7-2 and J is TRBJ1-2, with D unresolved. In germline, CDR1 is SGHTA, CDR2 FQGNSA. This CDR3 spans 13 amino acids. V was clipped by 4 bases and J by 0 bases, with 6 bases between them. The CDR3: CASSSQPNYGYTF. CDR3 DNA sequence: TGTGCCAGCAGCTCTCAGCCTAACTATGGCTACACCTTC.

The chain couples TRBV6-6 to TRBJ2-3; 8 positions agree with TRBD2. Germline CDR1 is MNHNY and CDR2 is SVGAGI (reference sequence). The J segment lost 6 bases and the V segment lost 7 bases, leaving 9 bases of the junction unmatched. This CDR3 is built from 14 residues. In DNA, the CDR3 is TGTGCCAGCACCCAAGCGGGAGTAGGGGATACGCAGTATTTT. Translated, it gives CASTQAGVGDTQYF.